This passage covers 23 T cell receptor beta chains from one sample sequenced in a study of blood T cell repertoires in COVID-19. TCRdb's copy holds only in-frame clones and misses some; the assay was immunoSEQ multiplex PCR. The sample holds hundreds of thousands of clones; around 85% are singletons and the top ten take 4.1%. Sequenced input: peripheral blood. The source of these receptors is a woman aged 45-65 years with active or convalescent COVID-19.

This clone turned up a few times. This chain joins TRBV29-1 and TRBJ1-2, with 7 nucleotides matching TRBD1. CDR3 length: 13 residues. J lost 1 base, V lost 6 bases, and 5 bases had no gene match. Germline CDR1 and CDR2: SQVTM and ANQGSEA. CDR3 residues: CSVGDSFNYGYTF. Here the CDR3 DNA reads TGCAGCGTAGGGGACAGTTTTAACTATGGCTACACCTTC.

The CDR3 sequence: CSASLAGEAFF. The CDR3, as DNA: TGCAGCGCCAGCCTTGCGGGTGAGGCTTTCTTT. The chain links TRBV29-1 to TRBJ1-1; no reliable D call. Germline CDR1 and CDR2: SQVTM and ANQGSEA. The CDR3 is 11 residues long. The V end was cut by 7 bases, the J end by 11 bases, with 17 bases between.

CDR3 nucleotide sequence: TGTGCCGGCTCTCCGGGTCGGTTGAACTCCTATAATTCACCCCTCCACTTT. Protein sequence: CAGSPGRLNSYNSPLHF. The V gene is TRBV28, the J gene TRBJ1-6, with no clear D. The germline V and J ends were trimmed by 11 bases and 0 bases, with 20 bases remaining between them. CDR1 is MDHEN, CDR2 SYDVKM, per germline. This CDR3 spans 17 amino acids.

This sequence joins TRBV3-1 (or the pseudogene TRBV3-2) and TRBJ2-7; 9 nucleotides agree with TRBD2. V lost 0 bases and J lost 4; bases outside the gene matches: 7. The CDR3 extends over 16 amino acids. CDR1 is LGHDT, CDR2 YNNKEL, per germline (reference sequence). The CDR3 nucleotides are TGTGCCAGCAGCCAAGATGGCTCAGCGGGGGGATACGAGCAGTACTTC. Protein sequence: CASSQDGSAGGYEQYF.

J is TRBJ2-1 and V is TRBV29-1, with 11 bases identical to TRBD2. The V segment lost 6 bases and the J segment 2 bases; nucleotides outside the gene matches: 3. Germline assignment: CDR1 SQVTM and CDR2 ANQGSEA. There are 14 residues in the CDR3. The CDR3 region is CSVKLAGAYNEQFF. The CDR3 DNA is TGCAGCGTCAAACTAGCGGGAGCCTACAATGAGCAGTTCTTC.

This chain joins TRBV7-9 and TRBJ1-1; 7 bases agree with TRBD1. With V trimmed by 1 base and J by 0 bases, 2 bases remained unmatched. This CDR3 has 15 residues. The germline V gene encodes CDR1 SEHNR and CDR2 FQNEAQ (reference sequence). CDR3 residues: CASSLEGQMNTEAFF. CDR3 nucleotide sequence: TGTGCCAGCAGCTTAGAGGGACAGATGAACACTGAAGCTTTCTTT.

J is TRBJ1-2 and V is TRBV19, with a weak D call TRBD1 (5 bases). Trimming shortened V by 3 bases and J by 0 bases, and 11 bases separated the two germline ends. The CDR3 loop spans 15 amino acids. Per germline, CDR1 LNHDA and CDR2 SQIVND (reference sequence). Here the CDR3 DNA reads TGTGCCAGTAGTATGCGGAGGGGATCTAACTATGGCTACACCTTC. The encoded protein is CASSMRRGSNYGYTF.

As regards this clone: Germline and junction disagree at one end, which may indicate a read error. This chain uses TRBV5-4 with TRBJ2-7; no definite D call. The germline gives CDR1 SGHNT, CDR2 YYREEE (reference sequence). The CDR3 length is 13 residues. CDR3 in DNA: TGTGCCAGCAGATTGGACGGGTTGCGAGAGCAGTACTTC. It is translated as CASRLDGLREQYF. The whole variable domain, remainder taken from reference TRBV5-4 and TRBJ2-7, is ETGVTQSPTHLIKTRGQQVTLRCSSQSGHNTVSWYQQALGQGPQFIFQYYREEENGRGNFPPRFSGLQFPNYSSELNVNALELDDSALYLCASRLDGLREQYFGPGTRLTVT.

V and J are TRBV19 and TRBJ1-6; D may be TRBD1 (5 bases). The CDR3 extends over 12 amino acids. From germline, CDR1 is LNHDA and CDR2 SQIVND (reference sequence). Trimming cost V 6 bases and J 7 bases, with 7 bases left between them. The CDR3 DNA follows: TGTGCCAGTAGCTCAGGGAATTCACCCCTCCACTTT. Its translation: CASSSGNSPLHF. Using reference TRBV19 and TRBJ1-6 for the parts outside the CDR3, the full variable domain is DGGITQSPKYLFRKEGQNVTLSCEQNLNHDAMYWYRQDPGQGLRLIYYSQIVNDFQKGDIAEGYSVSREKKESFPLTVTSAQKNPTAFYLCASSSGNSPLHFGNGTRLTVT.

This chain uses TRBV21-1 with TRBJ2-2; the D segment call TRBD2 is taken from the table without a DNA check. TRBV21-1 is annotated as a pseudogene. This CDR3 is built from 21 residues. CDR3 sequence reads: CASVRAYPSRDGGSNTGELFF. CDR3 DNA sequence: TGTGCCAGCGTACGGGCTTACCCTTCCCGGGACGGGGGTTCGAACACCGGGGAGCTGTTTTTT.

The chain combines TRBV14 with TRBJ1-6; no definite D call. Germline CDR1 is SGHDN and CDR2 is FVKESK. The CDR3 has 13 amino acids. Between the trimmed V and J ends, which lost 2 bases and 9 bases, there was a span of 8 bases. CDR3 amino acids: CASSQYPLSPLHF. The CDR3 bases are TGTGCCAGCAGCCAATATCCCCTTTCACCCCTCCACTTT.

The chain combines TRBV5-4 with TRBJ1-2, with D possibly being TRBD1 (5 bases). The CDR3 loop spans 16 amino acids. V was pared by 1 base and J by 8 bases, with 21 bases between. Germline CDR1 SGHNT, CDR2 YYREEE (reference sequence). CDR3 in DNA: TGTGCCAGCAGCTTGTATTCCGGGACTCGGAGGGGCGGCTACACCTTC. Its protein product is CASSLYSGTRRGGYTF.

This chain links TRBV7-3 with TRBJ2-1; TRBD2 matches at 13 bases. Looked up from germline, CDR1 is SGHTA and CDR2 is FQGTGA. This CDR3 comprises 15 residues. Trimming removed 5 bases from V and 8 bases from J; junction bases left unmatched: 6. CDR3 loop: CASSPGLAGLDEQFF. The CDR3 DNA sequence: TGTGCCAGCAGCCCGGGACTAGCGGGATTGGATGAGCAGTTCTTC. Combining the CDR3 with reference TRBV7-3 and TRBJ2-1 gives the whole variable domain GAGVSQTPSNKVTEKGKYVELRCDPISGHTALYWYRQSLGQGPEFLIYFQGTGAADDSGLPNDRFFAVRPEGSVSTLKIQRTERGDSAVYLCASSPGLAGLDEQFFGPGTRLTVL.

CDR3 region: CASSLEVQPQHF. In nucleotides, the CDR3 is TGTGCCAGCAGTTTAGAGGTGCAGCCCCAGCATTTT. V usage is TRBV28 and J usage is TRBJ1-5; D not certain. Germline V lookup: CDR1 MDHEN, CDR2 SYDVKM. V was trimmed by 2 bases and J by 7 bases, leaving 6 bases between them. This CDR3 contains 12 residues.

The J gene is TRBJ1-2, the V gene TRBV5-1, with 12 bases lining up with TRBD1. V lost 2 bases, J lost 8 bases, and 7 bases stayed unmatched. The CDR3 is 15 amino acids. The V gene's germline CDR1 is SGHRS and CDR2 YFSETQ. The CDR3: CASSFGGTGGEGYTF. As DNA, the CDR3 is TGCGCCAGCAGCTTTGGAGGGACAGGGGGCGAGGGCTACACCTTC.

This clone was picked up many times. The chain links TRBV28 to TRBJ2-7; 9 nucleotides align to TRBD2. This CDR3 spans 15 amino acids. V shed 6 bases and J 2 bases; nucleotides not matched to a gene: 8. Per germline, CDR1 MDHEN and CDR2 SYDVKM. CDR3 amino acids: CASSSGTSIAYEQYF. Written as DNA, the CDR3 is TGTGCCAGCAGCTCCGGGACTAGCATTGCCTACGAGCAGTACTTC. Together with reference TRBV28 and TRBJ2-7, the CDR3 gives the full variable domain: DVKVTQSSRYLVKRTGEKVFLECVQDMDHENMFWYRQDPGLGLRLIYFSYDVKMKEKGDIPEGYSVSREKKERFSLILESASTNQTSMYLCASSSGTSIAYEQYFGPGTRLTVT.

The chain couples TRBV27 to TRBJ2-7; 7 bases align to TRBD1. V trimming: 9 bases; J trimming: 6 bases; junction bases outside the gene matches: 14. CDR1 and CDR2 from the germline V gene are MNHEY and SMNVEV (reference sequence). The CDR3 contains 14 residues. CDR3 in DNA: TGTGCCAGTTCCCTTACGGACAGGTTCGTCGAGCAGTACTTC. Encoded protein: CASSLTDRFVEQYF.

The rearrangement links TRBV28 to TRBJ1-3; weak D call: TRBD1 (5 bases). Germline lookup yields CDR1 MDHEN and CDR2 SYDVKM. The V gene lost 7 bases and the J gene lost 2 bases, with 12 bases spanning the gap. The CDR3 is 14 residues long. CDR3 nucleotide sequence: TGTGCCAGCACCCCGGGGGGTGCTGGAAACACCATATATTTT. This codes for CASTPGGAGNTIYF.

A single count supports this clone. The V and J genes are TRBV7-3 and TRBJ2-1; 9 positions agree with TRBD1. This CDR3 spans 13 amino acids. CDR1 and CDR2 (germline): SGHTA, FQGTGA. The ends lost 4 bases at V and 16 bases at J; junction bases unmatched: 11. The CDR3 sequence: CASSSTHGTGFFF. The DNA of the CDR3 is TGTGCCAGCAGCTCCACACATGGGACAGGGTTTTTCTTC.

This chain links TRBV6-5 with TRBJ2-6; D unclear. This CDR3 has 14 residues. Germline V gives CDR1 MNHEY, CDR2 SVGAGI. V dropped 7 bases and J dropped 3 bases, with 10 bases sitting between them. This chain's CDR3 is CASTGSFGANVLTF. The CDR3 DNA follows: TGTGCCAGCACCGGGTCGTTTGGGGCCAACGTCCTGACTTTC.

The V gene is TRBV28, the J gene TRBJ2-3; 10 bases are a match to TRBD1. Trimming cost V 7 bases and J 4 bases; bases outside gene matches: 14. The CDR3 consists of 17 residues. Germline CDR1 reads MDHEN; CDR2 reads SYDVKM. CDR3 sequence: CASNRFQTGGAADTQYF. CDR3 DNA sequence: TGTGCCAGCAACCGGTTCCAGACAGGGGGCGCCGCAGATACGCAGTATTTT.

The chain links TRBV6-2 or TRBV6-3 to TRBJ2-2; D is possibly TRBD2 (6 bases). V gave up 6 bases and J gave up 7 bases, with 18 bases separating them. CDR1 is MNHEY and CDR2 is SVGEGT in the germline V gene. The CDR3 contains 15 residues. The CDR3 nucleotides are TGTGCCAGCAGCTCCCTCCTGCGGGGATACGGGGAGCTGTTTTTT. Amino acids: CASSSLLRGYGELFF.

The rearrangement links TRBV5-6 to TRBJ1-1; 9 nucleotides align to TRBD1. In germline, CDR1 is SGHDT, CDR2 YYEEEE. V lost 4 bases, J lost 10 bases, and 5 bases stayed unmatched. The CDR3 has 12 residues. The CDR3 nucleotides are TGTGCCAGCAGCCGGGACAGGGAATCAGCTTTCTTT. Encoded protein: CASSRDRESAFF.